This T cell receptor beta chain was identified during a study of lymphopenia after photon versus proton radiotherapy. Libraries were prepared by immunoSEQ multiplex PCR; TCRdb keeps only in-frame clonotypes and omits some of them. The table records about 35,000 clones, 90% to 95% of them present only once. V was clipped by 1 base and J by 7 bases; unmatched bases: 8. Germline V gives CDR1 SGHRS, CDR2 YFSETQ. The CDR3 extends over 16 amino acids. V is TRBV5-1 and J is TRBJ2-5; 12 bases are a match to TRBD2. Material: peripheral blood, obtained from a patient treated with photon-based radiotherapy. This sequence originates from a man in his sixties with cholangiocarcinoma. The CDR3 here is CASSLSRLAGVVTQYF. The CDR3 DNA is TGCGCCAGCAGCTTGAGTCGACTAGCGGGAGTAGTGACCCAGTACTTC.